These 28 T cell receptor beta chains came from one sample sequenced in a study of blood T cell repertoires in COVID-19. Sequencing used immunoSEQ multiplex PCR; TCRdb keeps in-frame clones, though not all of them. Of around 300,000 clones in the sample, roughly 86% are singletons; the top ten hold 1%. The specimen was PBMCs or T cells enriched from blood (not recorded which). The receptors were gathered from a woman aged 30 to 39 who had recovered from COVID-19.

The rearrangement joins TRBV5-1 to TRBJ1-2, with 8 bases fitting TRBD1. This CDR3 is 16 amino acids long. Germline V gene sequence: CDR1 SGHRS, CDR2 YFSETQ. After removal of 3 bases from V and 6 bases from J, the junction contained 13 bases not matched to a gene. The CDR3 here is CASSWGQDYNVDGYTF. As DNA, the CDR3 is TGCGCCAGCAGCTGGGGACAGGATTACAATGTGGATGGCTACACCTTC.

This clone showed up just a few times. The CDR3 sequence: CASSPSVGVNTEAFF. The CDR3, as DNA: TGTGCCAGCTCACCCTCAGTCGGAGTGAACACTGAAGCTTTCTTT. This chain links TRBV18 with TRBJ1-1; no definite D call. The CDR3 spans 15 residues. Trimming stripped 3 bases from V and 0 bases from J, with 11 bases between. CDR1 is KGHSH, CDR2 LQKENI, per germline.

Written as DNA, the CDR3 is TGTGCCAGCAGTTTATTTCGGGACAGCAACCGCTTCACCTCGGACGAGCAGTACTTC. This gives the protein CASSLFRDSNRFTSDEQYF. The chain carries TRBV27 and TRBJ2-7, with 7 bases identical to TRBD1. Germline loops: CDR1 MNHEY, CDR2 SMNVEV (reference sequence). The CDR3 runs to 19 residues. V lost 1 base to trimming and J lost 5 bases; unmatched junction nucleotides: 20.

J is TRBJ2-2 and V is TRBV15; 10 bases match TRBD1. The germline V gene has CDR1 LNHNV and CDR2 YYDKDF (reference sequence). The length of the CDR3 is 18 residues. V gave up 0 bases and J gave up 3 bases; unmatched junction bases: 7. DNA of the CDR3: TGTGCCACCAGCAGAGATAGTTGGGGGACAGGGGACACCGGGGAGCTGTTTTTT. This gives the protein CATSRDSWGTGDTGELFF.

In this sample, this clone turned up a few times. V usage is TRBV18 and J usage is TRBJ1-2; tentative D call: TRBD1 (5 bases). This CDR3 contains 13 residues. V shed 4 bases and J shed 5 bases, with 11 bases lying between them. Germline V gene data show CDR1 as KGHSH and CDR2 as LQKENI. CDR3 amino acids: CASSRVQDYGYTF. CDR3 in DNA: TGTGCCAGCTCACGGGTACAGGATTATGGCTACACCTTC.

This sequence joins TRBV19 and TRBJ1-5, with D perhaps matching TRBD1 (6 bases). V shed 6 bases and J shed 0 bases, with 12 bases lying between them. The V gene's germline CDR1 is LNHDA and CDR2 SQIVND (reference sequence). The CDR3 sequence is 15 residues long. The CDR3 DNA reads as TGTGCCAGTAGACAAACAGGGATTAGCAATCAGCCCCAGCATTTT. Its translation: CASRQTGISNQPQHF. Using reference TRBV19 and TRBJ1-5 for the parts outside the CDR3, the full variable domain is DGGITQSPKYLFRKEGQNVTLSCEQNLNHDAMYWYRQDPGQGLRLIYYSQIVNDFQKGDIAEGYSVSREKKESFPLTVTSAQKNPTAFYLCASRQTGISNQPQHFGDGTRLSIL.

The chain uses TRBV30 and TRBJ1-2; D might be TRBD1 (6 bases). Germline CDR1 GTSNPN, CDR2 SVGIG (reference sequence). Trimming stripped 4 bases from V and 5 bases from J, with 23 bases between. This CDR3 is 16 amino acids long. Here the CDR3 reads CAWKLYFSGAPYGYTF. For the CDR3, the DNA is TGTGCCTGGAAGCTTTACTTTTCAGGGGCCCCGTATGGCTACACCTTC.

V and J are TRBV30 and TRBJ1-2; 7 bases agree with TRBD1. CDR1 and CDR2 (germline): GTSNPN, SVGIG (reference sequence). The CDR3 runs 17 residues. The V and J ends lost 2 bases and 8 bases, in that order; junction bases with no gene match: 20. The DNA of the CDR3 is TGTGCCTGGAGTATCTTACTGTCCGGGACAGTCGCACTAGGCTACACCTTC. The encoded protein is CAWSILLSGTVALGYTF.

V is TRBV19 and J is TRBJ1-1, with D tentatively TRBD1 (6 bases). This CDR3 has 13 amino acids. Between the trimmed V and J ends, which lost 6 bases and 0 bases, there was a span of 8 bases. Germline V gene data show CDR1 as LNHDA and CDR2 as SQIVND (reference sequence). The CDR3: CASRRQVNTEAFF. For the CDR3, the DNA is TGTGCCAGTAGGAGACAGGTGAACACTGAAGCTTTCTTT.

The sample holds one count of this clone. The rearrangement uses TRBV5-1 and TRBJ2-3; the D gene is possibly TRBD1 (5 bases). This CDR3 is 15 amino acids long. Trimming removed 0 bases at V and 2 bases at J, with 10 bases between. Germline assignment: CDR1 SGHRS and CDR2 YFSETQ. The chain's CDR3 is CASSLGVTATDTQYF. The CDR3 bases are TGCGCCAGCAGCTTGGGGGTGACAGCCACAGATACGCAGTATTTT.

The CDR3 DNA reads as TGTGCCAGCACTGGGATTCAGGGGGCGCTTTCGGAGACCCAGTACTTC. Translated: CASTGIQGALSETQYF. The chain combines TRBV7-6 with TRBJ2-5, with 8 bases that match TRBD1. Germline CDR1 SGHVS, CDR2 FNYEAQ. Trimming took 7 bases from V and 5 from J; bases not matched to a gene: 15. This CDR3 is built from 16 residues.

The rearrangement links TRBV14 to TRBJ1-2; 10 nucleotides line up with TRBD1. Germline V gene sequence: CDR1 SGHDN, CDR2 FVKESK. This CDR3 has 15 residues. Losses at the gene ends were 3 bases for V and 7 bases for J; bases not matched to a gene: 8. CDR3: CASSHTRDRGLGYTF. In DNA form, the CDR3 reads TGTGCCAGCAGCCACACACGGGACAGGGGTCTTGGCTACACCTTC.

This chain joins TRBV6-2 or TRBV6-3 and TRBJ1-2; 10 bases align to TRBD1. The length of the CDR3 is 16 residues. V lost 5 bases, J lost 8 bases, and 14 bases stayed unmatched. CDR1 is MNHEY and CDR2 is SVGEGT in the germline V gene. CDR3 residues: CASSLPGQGIVSGYTF. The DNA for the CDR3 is TGTGCCAGCAGTCTTCCGGGACAGGGGATAGTAAGCGGCTACACCTTC.

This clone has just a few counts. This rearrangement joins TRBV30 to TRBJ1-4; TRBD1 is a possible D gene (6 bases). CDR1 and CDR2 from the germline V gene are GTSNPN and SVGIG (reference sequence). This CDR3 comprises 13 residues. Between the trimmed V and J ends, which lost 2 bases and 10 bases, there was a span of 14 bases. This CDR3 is CAWSSLLGGKLFF. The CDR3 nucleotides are TGTGCCTGGAGTAGCCTCTTAGGGGGAAAACTGTTTTTT.

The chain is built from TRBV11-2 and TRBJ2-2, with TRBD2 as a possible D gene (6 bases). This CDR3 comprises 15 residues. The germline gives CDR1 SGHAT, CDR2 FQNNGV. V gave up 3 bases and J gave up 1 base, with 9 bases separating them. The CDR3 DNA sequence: TGTGCCAGCAGCTTGGCGGGGAAGAACACCGGGGAGCTGTTTTTT. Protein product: CASSLAGKNTGELFF.

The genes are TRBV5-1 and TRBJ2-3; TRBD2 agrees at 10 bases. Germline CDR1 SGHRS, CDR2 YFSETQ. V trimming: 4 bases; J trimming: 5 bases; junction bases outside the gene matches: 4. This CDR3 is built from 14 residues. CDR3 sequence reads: CASSGRLAGDTQYF. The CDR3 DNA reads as TGCGCCAGCAGCGGACGACTAGCGGGAGATACGCAGTATTTT.

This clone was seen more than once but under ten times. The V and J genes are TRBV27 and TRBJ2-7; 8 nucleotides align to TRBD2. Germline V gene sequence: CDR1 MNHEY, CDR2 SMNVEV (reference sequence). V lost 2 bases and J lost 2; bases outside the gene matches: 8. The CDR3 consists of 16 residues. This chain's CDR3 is CASSLGSGGATYEQYF. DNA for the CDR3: TGTGCCAGCAGTTTAGGCTCGGGGGGGGCAACCTACGAGCAGTACTTC.

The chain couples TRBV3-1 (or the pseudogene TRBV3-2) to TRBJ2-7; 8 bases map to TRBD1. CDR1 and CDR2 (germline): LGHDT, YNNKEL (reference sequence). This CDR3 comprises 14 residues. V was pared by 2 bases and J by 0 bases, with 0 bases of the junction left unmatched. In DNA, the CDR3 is TGTGCCAGCAGCCAACAGGGGGCCTCCTACGAGCAGTACTTC. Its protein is CASSQQGASYEQYF.

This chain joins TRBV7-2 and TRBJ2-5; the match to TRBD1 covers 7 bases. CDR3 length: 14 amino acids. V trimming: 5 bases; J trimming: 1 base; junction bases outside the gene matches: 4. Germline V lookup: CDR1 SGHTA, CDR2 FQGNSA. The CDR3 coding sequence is TGTGCCAGCAGCCTCGACAGGGCCCAAGAGACCCAGTACTTC. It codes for CASSLDRAQETQYF.

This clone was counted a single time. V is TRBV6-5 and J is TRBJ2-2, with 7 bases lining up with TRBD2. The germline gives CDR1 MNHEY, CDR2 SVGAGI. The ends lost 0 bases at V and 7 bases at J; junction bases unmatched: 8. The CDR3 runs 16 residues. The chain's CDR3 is CASSYSAGEWYGELFF. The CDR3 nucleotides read TGTGCCAGCAGTTACTCTGCGGGAGAGTGGTACGGGGAGCTGTTTTTT.

DNA of the CDR3: TGTGCCAGCAGTTTATCGACGGGTAGCTATGGCTACACCTTC. This codes for CASSLSTGSYGYTF. The chain employs TRBV28 and TRBJ1-2; no definite D call. The CDR3 runs to 14 residues. V was clipped by 1 base and J by 4 bases, with 10 bases between them. Looked up from germline, CDR1 is MDHEN and CDR2 is SYDVKM.

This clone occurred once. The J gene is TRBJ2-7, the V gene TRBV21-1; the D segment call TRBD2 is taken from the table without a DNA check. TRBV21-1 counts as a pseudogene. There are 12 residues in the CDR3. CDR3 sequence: CASGSQPYEQYF. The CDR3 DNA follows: TGTGCCAGCGGGAGCCAGCCCTACGAGCAGTACTTC.

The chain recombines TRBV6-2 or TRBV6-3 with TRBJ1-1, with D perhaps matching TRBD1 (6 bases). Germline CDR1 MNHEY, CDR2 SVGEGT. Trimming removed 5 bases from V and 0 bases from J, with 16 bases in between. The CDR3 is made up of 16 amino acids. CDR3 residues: CASSNGGGGLNTEAFF. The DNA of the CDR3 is TGTGCCAGCAGTAATGGAGGTGGGGGCTTGAACACTGAAGCTTTCTTT.

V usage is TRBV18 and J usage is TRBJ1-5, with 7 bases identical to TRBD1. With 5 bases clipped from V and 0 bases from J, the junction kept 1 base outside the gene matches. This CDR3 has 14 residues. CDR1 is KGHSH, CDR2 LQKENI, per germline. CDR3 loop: CASSDRVSNQPQHF. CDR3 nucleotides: TGTGCCAGCTCAGACAGGGTTAGCAATCAGCCCCAGCATTTT.

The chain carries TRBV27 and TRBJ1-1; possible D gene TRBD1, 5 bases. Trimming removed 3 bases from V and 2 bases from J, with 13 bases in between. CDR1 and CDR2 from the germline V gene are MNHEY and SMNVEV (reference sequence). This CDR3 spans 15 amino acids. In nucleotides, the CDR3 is TGTGCCAGCAGTTTTTTCGGGACTTCCAACACTGAAGCTTTCTTT. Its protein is CASSFFGTSNTEAFF.

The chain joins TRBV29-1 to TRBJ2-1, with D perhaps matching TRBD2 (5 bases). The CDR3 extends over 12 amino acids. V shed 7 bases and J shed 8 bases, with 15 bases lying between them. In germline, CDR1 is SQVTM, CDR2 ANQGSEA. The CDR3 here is CSGGSPGDEQFF. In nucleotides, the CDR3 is TGCAGCGGCGGGTCCCCCGGCGATGAGCAGTTCTTC.

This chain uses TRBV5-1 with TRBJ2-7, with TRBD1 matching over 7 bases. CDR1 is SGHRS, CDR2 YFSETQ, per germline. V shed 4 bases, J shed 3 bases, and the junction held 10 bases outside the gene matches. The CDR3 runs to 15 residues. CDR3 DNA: TGCGCCAGCAGCATCGGACAGGACCCCCTCTACGAGCAGTACTTC. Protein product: CASSIGQDPLYEQYF.

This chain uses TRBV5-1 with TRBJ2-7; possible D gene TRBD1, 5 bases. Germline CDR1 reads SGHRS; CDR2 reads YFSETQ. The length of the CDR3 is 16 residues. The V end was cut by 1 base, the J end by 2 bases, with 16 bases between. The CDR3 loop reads CASSLLGEGIAYEQYF. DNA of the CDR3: TGCGCCAGCAGCTTGTTAGGGGAAGGTATAGCCTACGAGCAGTACTTC.